A selection of T cell receptor beta chains follows, all from one sample in a study of blood T cells in healthy people across ages. TCRdb called the 5' RACE reads again in MiXCR, with one record for every CDR3 protein. The sample consists of 850,000 or so distinct CDR3 sequences, around 26% of them appearing once. The sequenced sample was blood. These receptors were taken from a woman over 75 in good health. The CDR3 runs from the conserved cysteine through the conserved F or W. D genes are given only for firm matches. Rows may omit the clone size; those that give it use once, few, many or a size class.

TRBV7-2	few	.	TRBJ2-2	CASSPRGPSNTGELFF	TGTGCCAGCAGCCCTCGGGGGCCCTCGAACACCGGGGAGCTGTTTTTT
TRBV7-2	many	TRBD2	TRBJ2-5	CASSSLAGPQETQYF	TGTGCCAGCAGCTCCCTAGCGGGGCCCCAAGAGACCCAGTACTTC
TRBV12-3/TRBV12-4	.	.	TRBJ2-3	CASGNTARADTQYF	TGTGCCAGCGGAAACACTGCTAGAGCAGATACGCAGTATTTT
TRBV20-1	.	.	TRBJ2-7	CSARDDNYEQYF	TGCAGTGCTAGAGATGACAACTACGAGCAGTACTTC
TRBV20-1	many	TRBD1	TRBJ2-2	CSARLDRGAGELFF	TGCAGTGCTAGACTGGACAGGGGAGCCGGGGAGCTGTTTTTT
TRBV25-1	few	.	TRBJ1-6	CASSATYSNSPLHF	TGTGCCAGCAGTGCCACCTACAGTAATTCACCCCTCCACTTT
TRBV21-1	many	.	TRBJ2-7	CASSYPRRGNTNYEQYF	TGTGCCAGCAGCTACCCGAGGCGGGGGAACACAAACTACGAGCAGTACTTC
TRBV9	many	TRBD2	TRBJ2-3	CASSLRSGVGTDTQYF	TGTGCCAGCAGTTTACGTAGCGGGGTTGGCACAGATACGCAGTATTTT
TRBV7-2	.	.	TRBJ2-1	CASSLTSRGYEQFF	TGTGCCAGCAGCTTGACTAGCAGGGGGTATGAGCAGTTCTTC
TRBV20-1	few	TRBD1	TRBJ1-1	CSARLSDRVHTEAFF	TGCAGTGCTCGACTCTCGGACAGGGTCCACACTGAAGCTTTCTTT
TRBV30	.	.	TRBJ2-3	CAWSGSGLPAQYF	TGTGCCTGGAGTGGTTCGGGGTTACCGGCGCAGTATTTT
TRBV6-6	.	TRBD1	TRBJ2-1	CASRNRDRGRGEQFF	TGTGCCAGCAGGAACCGGGACAGGGGGAGGGGTGAGCAGTTCTTC
TRBV6-1	few	TRBD1	TRBJ1-6	CASSRQRTGGYNSPLHF	TGTGCCAGCAGTCGACAACGGACAGGGGGCTATAATTCACCCCTCCACTTT
TRBV5-1	.	.	TRBJ2-2	CASSGVGAGTGELFF	TGCGCCAGCAGCGGCGTAGGGGCAGGTACCGGGGAGCTGTTTTTT
TRBV7-9	.	.	TRBJ1-4	CAGSLAPGGTNEKLFF	TGTGCCGGCAGCTTAGCGCCTGGGGGAACTAACGAAAAACTGTTTTTT
TRBV11-2	few	TRBD2	TRBJ2-2	CASRLAGGPGELFF	TGTGCCAGCAGGCTAGCGGGGGGGCCCGGGGAGCTGTTTTTT
TRBV20-1	.	.	TRBJ1-5	CSAGVLGQARNQPQHF	TGCAGTGCTGGGGTACTGGGGCAGGCGAGAAATCAGCCCCAGCATTTT
TRBV6-2/TRBV6-3	many	TRBD2	TRBJ2-1	CATGGQSYNEQFF	TGTGCCACGGGGGGGCAATCCTACAATGAGCAGTTCTTC
TRBV10-1	many	.	TRBJ2-7	CASSTVSFPYEQYF	TGCGCCAGCAGTACGGTCTCGTTTCCCTACGAGCAGTACTTC
TRBV7-7	.	TRBD2	TRBJ2-3	CASSASGITDTQYF	TGTGCTAGCTCCGCTAGCGGGATCACAGATACGCAGTATTTT
TRBV20-1	.	TRBD1	TRBJ1-5	CSATKSGTGVRQPQHF	TGCAGTGCTACCAAATCCGGGACAGGGGTGAGACAGCCCCAGCATTTT
TRBV19	.	TRBD2	TRBJ2-1	CASSIRLAGTFYNEQFF	TGTGCCAGTAGTATAAGGCTAGCGGGGACTTTCTACAATGAGCAGTTCTTC
TRBV5-1	many	.	TRBJ2-1	CASRGALAGPNEQFF	TGCGCCAGCAGGGGGGCACTAGCAGGGCCTAATGAGCAGTTCTTC
TRBV5-1	.	TRBD2	TRBJ2-3	CASSLRSAGVTDTQYF	TGCGCCAGCAGCTTGAGATCAGCGGGAGTGACAGATACGCAGTATTTT
TRBV5-1	few	.	TRBJ2-4	CASSFTDGSVDIQYF	TGCGCCAGCAGCTTTACGGACGGCTCTGTGGACATTCAGTACTTC
TRBV20-1	many	TRBD2	TRBJ2-3	CSAAGTSESYTDTQYF	TGCAGTGCTGCCGGGACTAGCGAGTCTTACACAGATACGCAGTATTTT
TRBV30	.	.	TRBJ1-5	CAWSGRDSNQPQHF	TGTGCCTGGAGCGGTCGTGATAGCAATCAGCCCCAGCATTTT
TRBV6-1	few	.	TRBJ1-1	CASSEYRAEAFF	TGTGCCAGCAGTGAGTACAGGGCTGAAGCTTTCTTT
TRBV28	.	TRBD2	TRBJ2-3	CASRNSGGPPQKTDTQYF	TGTGCCAGCAGAAATAGCGGGGGACCACCACAAAAAACAGATACGCAGTATTTT